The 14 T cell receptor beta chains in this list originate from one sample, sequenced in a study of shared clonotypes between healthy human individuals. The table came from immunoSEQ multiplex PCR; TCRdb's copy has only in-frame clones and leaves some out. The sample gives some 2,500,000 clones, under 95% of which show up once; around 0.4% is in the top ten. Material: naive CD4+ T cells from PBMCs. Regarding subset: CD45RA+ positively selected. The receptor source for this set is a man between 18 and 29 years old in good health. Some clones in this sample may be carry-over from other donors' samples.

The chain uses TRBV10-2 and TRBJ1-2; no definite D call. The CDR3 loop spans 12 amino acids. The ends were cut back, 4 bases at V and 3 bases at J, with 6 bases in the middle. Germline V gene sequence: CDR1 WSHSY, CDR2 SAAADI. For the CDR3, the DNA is TGCGCCAGCAGTGGGGCTGACTATGGCTACACCTTC. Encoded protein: CASSGADYGYTF.

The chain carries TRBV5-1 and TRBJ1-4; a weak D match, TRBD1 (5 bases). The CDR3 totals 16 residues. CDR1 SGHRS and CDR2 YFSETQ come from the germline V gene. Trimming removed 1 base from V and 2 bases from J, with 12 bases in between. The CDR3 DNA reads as TGCGCCAGCAGCTTGTACGGGACGGCGACTAATGAAAAACTGTTTTTT. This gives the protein CASSLYGTATNEKLFF.

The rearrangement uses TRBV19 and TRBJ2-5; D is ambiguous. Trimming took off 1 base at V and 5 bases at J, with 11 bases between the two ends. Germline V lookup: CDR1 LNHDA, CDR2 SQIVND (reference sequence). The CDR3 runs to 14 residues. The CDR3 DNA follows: TGTGCCAGTAGTATAGGAGGTAGGCGGGAGACCCAGTACTTC. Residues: CASSIGGRRETQYF.

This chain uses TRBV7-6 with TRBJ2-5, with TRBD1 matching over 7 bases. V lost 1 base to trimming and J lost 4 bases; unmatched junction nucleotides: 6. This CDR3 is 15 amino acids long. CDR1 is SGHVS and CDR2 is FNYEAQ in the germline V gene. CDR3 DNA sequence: TGTGCCAGCAGCTTAGTGCAGGGGGTGTCAGAGACCCAGTACTTC. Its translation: CASSLVQGVSETQYF. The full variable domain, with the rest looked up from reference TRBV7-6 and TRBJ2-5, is GAGVSQSPRYKVTKRGQDVALRCDPISGHVSLYWYRQALGQGPEFLTYFNYEAQQDKSGLPNDRFSAERPEGSISTLTIQRTEQRDSAMYRCASSLVQGVSETQYFGPGTRLLVL.

CDR3 DNA: TGTGCCAGCTCACCCGCGGGACACCCCTACGAGCAGTACTTC. Protein sequence: CASSPAGHPYEQYF. V is TRBV18 and J is TRBJ2-7; D may be TRBD1 or TRBD2 (6 bases each). Germline assignment: CDR1 KGHSH and CDR2 LQKENI. The CDR3 length is 14 residues. V lost 3 bases to trimming and J lost 2 bases, with 11 bases between them.

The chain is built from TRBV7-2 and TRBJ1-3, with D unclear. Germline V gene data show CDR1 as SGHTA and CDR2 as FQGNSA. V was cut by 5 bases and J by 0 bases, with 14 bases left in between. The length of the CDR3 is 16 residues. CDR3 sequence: CASSRLDWNSGNTIYF. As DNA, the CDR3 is TGTGCCAGCAGCCGACTCGACTGGAACTCTGGAAACACCATATATTTT. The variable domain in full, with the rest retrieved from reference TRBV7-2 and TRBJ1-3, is GAGVSQSPSNKVTEKGKDVELRCDPISGHTALYWYRQSLGQGLEFLIYFQGNSAPDKSGLPSDRFSAERTGGSVSTLTIQRTQQEDSAVYLCASSRLDWNSGNTIYFGEGSWLTVV.

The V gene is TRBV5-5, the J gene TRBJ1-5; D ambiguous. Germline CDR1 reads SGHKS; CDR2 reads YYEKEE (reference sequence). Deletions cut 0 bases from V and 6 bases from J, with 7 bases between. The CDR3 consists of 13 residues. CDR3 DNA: TGTGCCAGCAGCTTGGGTCCAGCTCAGCCCCAGCATTTT. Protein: CASSLGPAQPQHF. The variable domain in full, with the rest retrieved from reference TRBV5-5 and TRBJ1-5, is DAGVTQSPTHLIKTRGQQVTLRCSPISGHKSVSWYQQVLGQGPQFIFQYYEKEERGRGNFPDRFSARQFPNYSSELNVNALLLGDSALYLCASSLGPAQPQHFGDGTRLSIL.

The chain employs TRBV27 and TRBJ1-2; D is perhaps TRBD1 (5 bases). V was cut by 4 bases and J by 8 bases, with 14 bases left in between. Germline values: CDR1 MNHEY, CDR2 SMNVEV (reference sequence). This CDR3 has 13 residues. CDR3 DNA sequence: TGTGCCAGCAGTTATAACTGGGGGGAAGGCTACACCTTC. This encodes CASSYNWGEGYTF.

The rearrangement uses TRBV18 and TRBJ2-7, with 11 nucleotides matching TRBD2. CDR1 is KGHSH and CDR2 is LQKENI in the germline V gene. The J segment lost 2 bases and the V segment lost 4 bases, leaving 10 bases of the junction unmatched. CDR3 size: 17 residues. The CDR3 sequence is CASSLGTSGIITYEQYF. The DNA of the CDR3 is TGTGCCAGCTCACTGGGGACTAGCGGAATAATCACCTACGAGCAGTACTTC.

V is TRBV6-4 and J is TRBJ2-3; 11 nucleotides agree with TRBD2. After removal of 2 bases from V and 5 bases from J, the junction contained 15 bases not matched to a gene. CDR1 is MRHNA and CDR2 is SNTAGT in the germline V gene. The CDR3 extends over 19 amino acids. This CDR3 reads CASSDLSFSGRGPQDTQYF. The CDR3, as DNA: TGTGCCAGCAGTGACCTCTCCTTTAGCGGGAGGGGGCCCCAAGATACGCAGTATTTT.

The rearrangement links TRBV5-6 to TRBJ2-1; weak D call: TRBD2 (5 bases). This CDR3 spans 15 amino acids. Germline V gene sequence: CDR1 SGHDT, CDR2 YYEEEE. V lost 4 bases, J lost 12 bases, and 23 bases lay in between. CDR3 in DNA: TGTGCCAGCAGCCAAACTCTTACATTGGGGAGTGCGCAGTTCTTC. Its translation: CASSQTLTLGSAQFF.

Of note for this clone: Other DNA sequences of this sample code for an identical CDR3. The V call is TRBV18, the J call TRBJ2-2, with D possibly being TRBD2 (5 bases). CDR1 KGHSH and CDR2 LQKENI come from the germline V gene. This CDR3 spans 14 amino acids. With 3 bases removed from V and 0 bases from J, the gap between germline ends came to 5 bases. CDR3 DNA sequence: TGTGCCAGCTCACCGCGGGCGAACACCGGGGAGCTGTTTTTT. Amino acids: CASSPRANTGELFF.

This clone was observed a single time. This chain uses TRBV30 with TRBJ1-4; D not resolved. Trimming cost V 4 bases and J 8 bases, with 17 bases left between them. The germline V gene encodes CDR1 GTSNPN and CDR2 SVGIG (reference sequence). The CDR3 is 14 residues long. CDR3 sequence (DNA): TGTGCCTGGACGTCGATGGGGAGCGCGGAAAAACTGTTTTTT. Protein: CAWTSMGSAEKLFF.

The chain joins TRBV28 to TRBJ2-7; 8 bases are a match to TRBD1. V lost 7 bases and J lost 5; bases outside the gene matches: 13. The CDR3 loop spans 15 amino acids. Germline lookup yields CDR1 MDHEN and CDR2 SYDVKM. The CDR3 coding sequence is TGTGCCAGCATCCCCTCCACAGGGGGTTTCAACGAGCAGTACTTC. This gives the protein CASIPSTGGFNEQYF.